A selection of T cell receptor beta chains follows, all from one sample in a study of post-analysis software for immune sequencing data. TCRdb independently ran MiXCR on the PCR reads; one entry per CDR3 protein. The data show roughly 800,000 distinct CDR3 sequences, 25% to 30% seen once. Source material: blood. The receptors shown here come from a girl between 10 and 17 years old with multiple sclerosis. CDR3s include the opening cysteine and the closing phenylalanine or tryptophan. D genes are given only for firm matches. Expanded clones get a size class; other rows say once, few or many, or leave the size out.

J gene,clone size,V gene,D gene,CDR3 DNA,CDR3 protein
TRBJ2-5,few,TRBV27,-,TGTGCCAGCAGTTTAAAGGCTAGCTGGGAGCAGTACTTC,CASSLKASWEQYF
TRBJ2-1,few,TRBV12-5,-,TGTGCTAGTGGTTGGGCCCCGGATGAGCAGTTCTTC,CASGWAPDEQFF
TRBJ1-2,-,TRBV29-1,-,TGCAGCGTTGAAGATCGGGCCAGGGGCGCTAGCTATGGCTACACCTTC,CSVEDRARGASYGYTF
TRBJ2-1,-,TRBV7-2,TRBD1,TGTGCCAGCAGCGTACGGACAGGGGGGGGTTCCAATGAGCAGTTCTTC,CASSVRTGGGSNEQFF
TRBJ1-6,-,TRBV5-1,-,TGCGCCAGCAGCTGGGGCAGGGGAGGTAATTCACCCCTCCACTTT,CASSWGRGGNSPLHF
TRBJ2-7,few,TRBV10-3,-,TGTGCCATCAGGGACTACAACGAGCAGTACTTC,CAIRDYNEQYF
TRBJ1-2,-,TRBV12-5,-,TGTGCTAGTGGTTTGGAGGCGGACACCTATGGCTACACCTTC,CASGLEADTYGYTF
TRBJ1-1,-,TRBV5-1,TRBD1,TGCGCCAGCAGCGTCACAGGGGTTGGAGCTTTCTTT,CASSVTGVGAFF
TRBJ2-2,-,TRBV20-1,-,TGCAGTGCTAAGTACAGGGCGGCCACCGGGGAGCTGTTTTTT,CSAKYRAATGELFF
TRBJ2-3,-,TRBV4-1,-,TGCGCCAGCAGCCAAGGGGGGATCCGGACAGATACGCAGTATTTT,CASSQGGIRTDTQYF
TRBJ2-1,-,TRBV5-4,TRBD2,TGTGCCAGCAGCTTGGCTAGCGGGAGGGCCAAGGATGAGCGGTTCTTC,CASSLASGRAKDERFF
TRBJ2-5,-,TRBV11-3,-,TGTGCCAGCAGCTTTGAAAGGGGCGAGACCCAGTACTTC,CASSFERGETQYF
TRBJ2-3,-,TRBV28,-,TGTGCCAGCAGCCACGTTGCTGGGGGACCCACAGATACGCAGTATTTT,CASSHVAGGPTDTQYF
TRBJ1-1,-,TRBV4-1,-,TGCGCCAGCAGCTCCGACCGGGACCGACACACTGAAGCTTTCTTT,CASSSDRDRHTEAFF
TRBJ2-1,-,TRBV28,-,TGTGCCAGCACCTTGGGGGGATTTGAGCAGTTCTTC,CASTLGGFEQFF
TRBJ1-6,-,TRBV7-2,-,TGTGCCAGCAGCTCGTGGGGTTCCAATTCACCCCTCCACTTT,CASSSWGSNSPLHF
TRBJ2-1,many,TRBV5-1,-,TGCGCCAGCGCCCTCACAGGGAAGTCCTACAATGAGCAGTTCTTC,CASALTGKSYNEQFF
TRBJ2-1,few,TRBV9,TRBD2,TGTGCCAGCAGCGTGGGACTAGCGGGAGGAACTTCTGATGAGCAGTTCTTC,CASSVGLAGGTSDEQFF
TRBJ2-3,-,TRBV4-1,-,TGCGCCAGCAGCCACCCAACCTCGGGCCCCAGCACAGATACGCAGTATTTT,CASSHPTSGPSTDTQYF
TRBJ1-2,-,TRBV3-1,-,TGTGCCAGCAGCCGGCCGGGGGCAGGTCGTGGCTACACCTTC,CASSRPGAGRGYTF
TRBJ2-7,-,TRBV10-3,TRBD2,TGTGCCATCAGGAAGAGCGGGAGCCCCTCCTACGAGCAGTACTTC,CAIRKSGSPSYEQYF
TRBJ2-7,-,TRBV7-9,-,TGTGCCAGCAGCTTACACATCTCCTACGAGCAGTACTTC,CASSLHISYEQYF
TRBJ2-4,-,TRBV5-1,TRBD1,TGCGCCAGCAGCGCTGGACAGGGGGCGCTGGCCGGGGAGAAAAACATTCAGTACTTC,CASSAGQGALAGEKNIQYF
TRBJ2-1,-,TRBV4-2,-,TGTGCCAGCAGCCAGGATCGCGGGAATGGGTTCTTC,CASSQDRGNGFF
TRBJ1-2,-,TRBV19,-,TGTGCCAGTAGTACTACCGGGACCCTATATGGCTACACCTTC,CASSTTGTLYGYTF
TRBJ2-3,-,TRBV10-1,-,TGCGCCAGCAGTGAGTCGGCTAGTATAGATACGCAGTATTTT,CASSESASIDTQYF
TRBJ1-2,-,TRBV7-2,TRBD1,TGTGCCAGCAGCCAGACAGGGGTGGGGGACTATGGCTACACCTTC,CASSQTGVGDYGYTF
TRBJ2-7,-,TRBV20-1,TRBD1,TGCAGTGCTCCGGGACAGGGGATATACGAGCAGTACTTC,CSAPGQGIYEQYF
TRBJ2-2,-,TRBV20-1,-,TGCAGTGCGCCGACGAGAATGAACACCGGGGAGCTGTTTTTT,CSAPTRMNTGELFF
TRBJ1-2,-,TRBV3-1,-,TGTGCCAGCAGCCAGAGAAGGGACTATGGCTACACCTTC,CASSQRRDYGYTF
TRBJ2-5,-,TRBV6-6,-,TGTACCAGCAACCGGGCCGGGGCACCATCGAAAGAGCCCCAGTACTTC,CTSNRAGAPSKEPQYF
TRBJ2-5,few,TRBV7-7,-,TGTGCCAGCAGCTTAGGAGCTAACCAAGAGACCCAGTACTTC,CASSLGANQETQYF
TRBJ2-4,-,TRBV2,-,TGTGCCAGCAGCGTGACAGTTAACATTCAGTACTTC,CASSVTVNIQYF
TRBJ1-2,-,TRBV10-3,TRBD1,TGTGCCCTTTGGCCGGGGACAGGGGATGGCTACACCTTC,CALWPGTGDGYTF
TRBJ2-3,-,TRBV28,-,TGTGCCAGCAGTTCCCCCGGGGACCCGCTTAACACAGATACGCAGTATTTT,CASSSPGDPLNTDTQYF
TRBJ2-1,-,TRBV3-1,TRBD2,TGTGCCAGCAGCCAGCGGGAGCAATACAATGAGCAGTTCTTC,CASSQREQYNEQFF
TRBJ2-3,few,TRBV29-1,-,TGCAGCTTCGGACCGGCAGTATCGGGAGATACGCAGTATTTT,CSFGPAVSGDTQYF
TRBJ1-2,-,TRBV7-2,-,TGTGCCAGCAGCTCCCAACAGGGTCCCTATGGCTACACCTTC,CASSSQQGPYGYTF
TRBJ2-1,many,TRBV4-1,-,TGCGCCAGCAGCCAAAAGGGGCACCCGACCCCCAATGAGCAGTTCTTC,CASSQKGHPTPNEQFF
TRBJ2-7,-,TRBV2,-,TGTGCCAGCAGTGAAAGTCGTGGGTTGGGTGAGCAGTACTTC,CASSESRGLGEQYF
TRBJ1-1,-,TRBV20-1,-,TGCAGTGCTAGAGTAGAGGTCTACACTGAAGCTTTCTTT,CSARVEVYTEAFF
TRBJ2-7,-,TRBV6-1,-,TGTACCAGCGGGGGACAGGGAACCTACGAGCAGTACTTC,CTSGGQGTYEQYF
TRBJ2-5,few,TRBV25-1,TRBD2,TGTGCCAGCAGTGAATACGGGGGGTGGGAGACCCAGTACTTC,CASSEYGGWETQYF
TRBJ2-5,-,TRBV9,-,TGTGCCAGCAGTTCGTCGGGGTTTGGGGAGACCCAGTACTTC,CASSSSGFGETQYF
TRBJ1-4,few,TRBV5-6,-,TGTGCCAGCAGCTTGGACGGAGGGGCTAATGAAAAACTGTTTTTT,CASSLDGGANEKLFF
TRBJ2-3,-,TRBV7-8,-,TGTGCCAGCAGCTTATTGGGGCTGAAAGACACAGATACGCAGTATTTT,CASSLLGLKDTDTQYF
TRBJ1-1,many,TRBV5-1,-,TGTGCCAGCAGCTTAGGACTGAACACTGAAGCTTTCTTT,CASSLGLNTEAFF
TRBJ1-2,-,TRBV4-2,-,TGTGCCAGCAGCCCCGAGGGCAGGGGAGACTATGGCTACACCTTC,CASSPEGRGDYGYTF
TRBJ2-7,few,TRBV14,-,TGTGCCAGCAGCCAAGATCCAAGGGGTATTATCGACGAGCAGTACTTC,CASSQDPRGIIDEQYF